This TCR beta chain came from a study of cytomegalovirus exposure and HLA in healthy donors. PCR was performed using 60 Vbeta and 13 Jbeta primers. Clones were read by immunoSEQ multiplex PCR, and TCRdb kept only the in-frame ones, dropping some. Found here are 90,000 to 130,000 clones, more than 65% of them singletons; the top ten hold approximately 0.9%. Sequenced: PBMCs. This sequence was found in a woman aged 25 to 39 in good health and CMV-seronegative.

This CDR3 reads CASSESTRSPTEAFF. The CDR3 bases are TGTGCCAGTAGCGAGTCGACCAGGTCACCCACTGAAGCTTTCTTT. The chain joins TRBV19 to TRBJ1-1; D gene unclear. Per germline, CDR1 LNHDA and CDR2 SQIVND (reference sequence). V was shortened by 6 bases and J by 4 bases, with 18 bases between the two germline ends. CDR3 length: 15 amino acids.